Shown below are 32 T cell receptor beta chains from a single sample sequenced in a study of T cell responses to AZD1222 COVID-19 vaccine. Here immunoSEQ multiplex PCR was the method, and the copy in TCRdb shows in-frame clones only, minus some. The sample lists over 150,000 clones; roughly nine tenths were seen once. This material consisted of peripheral blood, taken on day 0 of MenACWY control vaccination. Receptors were obtained from an adult in good health.

This chain joins TRBV6-5 and TRBJ2-7; 7 nucleotides match TRBD2. The CDR3 contains 16 residues. Germline V gene lookup returns CDR1 MNHEY and CDR2 SVGAGI. V lost 0 bases, J lost 2 bases, and 7 bases stayed unmatched. The CDR3 reads CASSYSRLAGAYEQYF. The CDR3 DNA follows: TGTGCCAGCAGTTACTCCAGACTGGCGGGGGCCTACGAGCAGTACTTC.

V and J are TRBV28 and TRBJ2-1; D is perhaps TRBD2 (5 bases). CDR3 length: 15 residues. Between the trimmed V and J ends, which lost 6 bases and 8 bases, there was a span of 20 bases. Germline values: CDR1 MDHEN, CDR2 SYDVKM. The CDR3 loop reads CASRSLRPSWHEQFF. The DNA of the CDR3 is TGTGCCAGCAGGAGTTTACGTCCTAGCTGGCATGAGCAGTTCTTC.

The gene calls are TRBV27 and TRBJ1-2, with 7 nucleotides matching TRBD1. CDR1 and CDR2 (germline): MNHEY, SMNVEV (reference sequence). With 1 base clipped from V and 8 bases from J, the junction kept 16 bases outside the gene matches. The CDR3 runs 17 residues. CDR3 residues: CASSLFPGEGASQGYTF. The CDR3 nucleotides read TGTGCCAGCAGTTTATTCCCAGGAGAGGGGGCGAGTCAAGGCTACACCTTC.

This clone was seen a handful of times. The rearrangement links TRBV14 to TRBJ1-6; 8 nucleotides match TRBD1. The V gene end was trimmed by 2 bases and the J gene end by 10 bases; junction bases not matched to a gene: 10. This CDR3 contains 16 residues. The V gene's germline CDR1 is SGHDN and CDR2 FVKESK. The chain's CDR3 is CASSQIGPRGQSPLHF. The CDR3 bases are TGTGCCAGCAGCCAAATCGGCCCCAGGGGGCAATCACCCCTCCACTTT.

DNA for the CDR3: TGTGCCAGTAGGAGATGGGGACAGGGCTTTGACTATGGCTACACCTTC. It yields the protein CASRRWGQGFDYGYTF. This chain joins TRBV19 and TRBJ1-2; 9 bases match TRBD1. The V gene's germline CDR1 is LNHDA and CDR2 SQIVND (reference sequence). This CDR3 region has 16 residues. V lost 6 bases and J lost 3; bases outside the gene matches: 11. Full variable domain (outside the CDR3, taken from reference TRBV19 and TRBJ1-2): DGGITQSPKYLFRKEGQNVTLSCEQNLNHDAMYWYRQDPGQGLRLIYYSQIVNDFQKGDIAEGYSVSREKKESFPLTVTSAQKNPTAFYLCASRRWGQGFDYGYTFGSGTRLTVV.

The gene calls are TRBV2 and TRBJ2-7; D unresolved. V gave up 1 base and J gave up 5 bases, with 15 bases separating them. The CDR3 consists of 15 residues. From germline, CDR1 is SNHLY and CDR2 FYNNEI. This chain's CDR3 is CASSEGTPIGHEQYF. Here the CDR3 DNA reads TGTGCCAGCAGTGAAGGGACCCCCATAGGCCACGAGCAGTACTTC.

This clone was seen only a few times. CDR3 in DNA: TGTGCCAGCAGTTTCGACCGAAACTATGGCTACACCTTC. This translates into CASSFDRNYGYTF. This chain connects TRBV27 to TRBJ1-2; D unresolved. The V end lost 3 bases, the J end lost 2 bases, and 7 bases lay between the germline ends. This CDR3 comprises 13 residues. Germline V gene data show CDR1 as MNHEY and CDR2 as SMNVEV (reference sequence).

The genes are TRBV6-5 and TRBJ2-5; 7 nucleotides agree with TRBD1. V trimming: 10 bases; J trimming: 4 bases; junction bases outside the gene matches: 12. CDR1 is MNHEY, CDR2 SVGAGI, per germline. CDR3 length: 14 residues. The CDR3 is CATETRTGRETQYF. In DNA, the CDR3 is TGTGCCACCGAGACCCGGACAGGACGAGAGACCCAGTACTTC.

The CDR3 loop reads CASSQGQASYEQYF. The CDR3 nucleotides read TGCGCCAGCAGCCAAGGACAGGCTTCCTACGAGCAGTACTTC. This chain uses TRBV4-1 with TRBJ2-7; D is possibly TRBD1 (6 bases). CDR1 MGHRA and CDR2 YSYEKL come from the germline V gene. V lost 1 base to trimming and J lost 1 base, with 8 bases between them. The CDR3 covers 14 residues.

The chain joins TRBV7-2 to TRBJ1-1; D perhaps matches TRBD1 (6 bases). Deletions cut 3 bases from V and 2 bases from J, with 10 bases between. Germline-derived CDR1 and CDR2 are SGHTA and FQGNSA. The CDR3 is 14 amino acids. CDR3: CASSFTGYNTEAFF. The CDR3 bases are TGTGCCAGCAGCTTCACAGGGTACAACACTGAAGCTTTCTTT. Complete variable domain (other parts from reference TRBV7-2 and TRBJ1-1): GAGVSQSPSNKVTEKGKDVELRCDPISGHTALYWYRQSLGQGLEFLIYFQGNSAPDKSGLPSDRFSAERTGGSVSTLTIQRTQQEDSAVYLCASSFTGYNTEAFFGQGTRLTVV.

V usage is TRBV19 and J usage is TRBJ2-7; D may be TRBD1 (5 bases). V gave up 1 base and J gave up 3 bases, with 10 bases separating them. The CDR3 has 14 residues. Germline V gene sequence: CDR1 LNHDA, CDR2 SQIVND (reference sequence). DNA of the CDR3: TGTGCCAGTAGTATAGGACAGTCCGGCTACGAGCAGTACTTC. It specifies CASSIGQSGYEQYF.

The chain employs TRBV3-1 (or the pseudogene TRBV3-2) and TRBJ1-1; the match to TRBD1 covers 10 bases. The germline V gene has CDR1 LGHDT and CDR2 YNNKEL (reference sequence). This CDR3 has 19 residues. J lost 3 bases, V lost 3 bases, and 16 bases had no gene match. CDR3 amino acids: CASSHSRDRGYPGDTEAFF. The CDR3 DNA reads as TGTGCCAGCAGCCATTCCCGGGACAGGGGTTACCCGGGGGACACTGAAGCTTTCTTT.

The V and J genes are TRBV6-5 and TRBJ1-6; tentatively, D is TRBD1 (6 bases). The ends were cut back, 5 bases at V and 7 bases at J, with 9 bases in the middle. Germline V CDR1 and CDR2: MNHEY, SVGAGI. The length of the CDR3 is 13 residues. CDR3: CASSPQGNSPLHF. DNA of the CDR3: TGTGCCAGCAGTCCTCAGGGGAATTCACCCCTCCACTTT.

This clone was found once. V usage is TRBV5-1 and J usage is TRBJ1-1; D gene uncertain. V was pared by 4 bases and J by 5 bases, with 15 bases between. The V gene's germline CDR1 is SGHRS and CDR2 YFSETQ. The CDR3 covers 14 residues. The CDR3: CASSILSEETEAFF. Written as DNA, the CDR3 is TGCGCCAGCAGCATCCTCTCTGAGGAAACTGAAGCTTTCTTT. The full variable domain, in which reference TRBV5-1 and TRBJ1-1 provide the parts outside the CDR3, is KAGVTQTPRYLIKTRGQQVTLSCSPISGHRSVSWYQQTPGQGLQFLFEYFSETQRNKGNFPGRFSGRQFSNSRSEMNVSTLELGDSALYLCASSILSEETEAFFGQGTRLTVV.

This chain uses TRBV5-1 with TRBJ2-3, with 7 bases fitting TRBD2. CDR1 is SGHRS and CDR2 is YFSETQ in the germline V gene. J gave up 1 base and V 0 bases, and 5 bases lay outside the gene matches. The CDR3 runs to 16 residues. The CDR3 DNA follows: TGCGCCAGCAGCTTGGGGGGCGCGGGGGGCACAGATACGCAGTATTTT. Translating it yields CASSLGGAGGTDTQYF. Full variable domain (outside the CDR3, taken from reference TRBV5-1 and TRBJ2-3): KAGVTQTPRYLIKTRGQQVTLSCSPISGHRSVSWYQQTPGQGLQFLFEYFSETQRNKGNFPGRFSGRQFSNSRSEMNVSTLELGDSALYLCASSLGGAGGTDTQYFGPGTRLTVL.

In its sample, this clone was seen a few times. The gene calls are TRBV19 and TRBJ1-5, with 8 positions matching TRBD1. After removal of 7 bases from V and 5 bases from J, the junction contained 13 bases not matched to a gene. The CDR3 is 16 residues long. CDR1 is LNHDA, CDR2 SQIVND, per germline (reference sequence). CDR3 nucleotides: TGTGCCAGTACCCCAAGGGCAGGGGGCTCTCATCAGCCCCAGCATTTT. Residues: CASTPRAGGSHQPQHF.

The chain recombines TRBV4-3 with TRBJ2-7; D call uncertain. Looked up from germline, CDR1 is LGHNA and CDR2 is YSLEER. The germline V and J ends were trimmed by 0 bases and 2 bases, with 5 bases remaining between them. CDR3 length: 13 amino acids. The CDR3 loop is CASSQDVPYEQYF. In DNA form, the CDR3 reads TGCGCCAGCAGCCAAGATGTCCCCTACGAGCAGTACTTC.

The chain is built from TRBV4-1 and TRBJ1-1; the D is unclear. Germline V gene lookup returns CDR1 MGHRA and CDR2 YSYEKL. The ends were cut back, 4 bases at V and 5 bases at J, with 11 bases in the middle. The CDR3 totals 13 residues. The CDR3 reads CASSRLLGTEAFF. Here the CDR3 DNA reads TGCGCCAGCAGCCGTTTGTTAGGGACTGAAGCTTTCTTT.

The chain joins TRBV6-5 to TRBJ1-2; the D gene is possibly TRBD1 (6 bases). Trimming took 4 bases from V and 1 from J, leaving 16 bases between them. This CDR3 has 16 residues. The germline CDR1 and CDR2 sequences are MNHEY and SVGAGI. DNA of the CDR3: TGTGCCAGCAGTTTTCGGGACATCGCTTATAACTATGGCTACACCTTC. As protein: CASSFRDIAYNYGYTF.

V gene TRBV27 combines with J gene TRBJ2-1, with 9 positions matching TRBD1. Germline V gene data show CDR1 as MNHEY and CDR2 as SMNVEV (reference sequence). This CDR3 comprises 16 residues. J lost 1 base, V lost 5 bases, and 6 bases had no gene match. The CDR3 bases are TGTGCCAGCAGTCGTCCGGGACAGGGTTCCTACAATGAGCAGTTCTTC. Amino acid sequence: CASSRPGQGSYNEQFF.

The chain links TRBV4-3 to TRBJ1-1, with 9 bases that match TRBD1. V was clipped by 4 bases and J by 0 bases; unmatched bases: 6. CDR3 size: 16 residues. Germline V gene data show CDR1 as LGHNA and CDR2 as YSLEER. The CDR3 sequence: CASSRTGARMNTEAFF. In nucleotides, the CDR3 is TGCGCCAGCAGCCGGACAGGGGCGCGGATGAACACTGAAGCTTTCTTT.

The rearrangement links TRBV28 to TRBJ1-2, with D possibly TRBD1 on 5 matching bases. This CDR3 region has 14 residues. Trimming left V 7 bases short and J 4 bases short, with 16 bases between. The germline V gene encodes CDR1 MDHEN and CDR2 SYDVKM. The DNA for the CDR3 is TGTGCCAGCAATAGGGGCCCGGATGTCTATGGCTACACCTTC. It specifies CASNRGPDVYGYTF.

The chain is built from TRBV6-5 and TRBJ1-3; D may be TRBD1 (6 bases). This CDR3 is built from 14 residues. Trimming pared 8 bases from V and 4 bases from J, leaving 15 bases between. Germline V gene sequence: CDR1 MNHEY, CDR2 SVGAGI. The CDR3 reads CASGPLQGGNTIYF. The CDR3 DNA reads TGTGCCAGCGGACCGCTCCAGGGGGGAAACACCATATATTTT.

In its sample, this clone was seen a few times. The chain combines TRBV27 with TRBJ2-4, with no clear D. The germline gives CDR1 MNHEY, CDR2 SMNVEV (reference sequence). The germline V and J ends were trimmed by 4 bases and 4 bases, with 8 bases remaining between them. This CDR3 spans 13 amino acids. The CDR3 nucleotides read TGTGCCAGCAGTTCGCCCAGTAAAAACATTCAGTACTTC. Its translation: CASSSPSKNIQYF.

A remark on this clone: The CDR3 end shows no conserved phenylalanine or tryptophan, and so a read error is likely. Because the CDR3's place on the DNA is in doubt, the DNA is left out and the CDR3 is given as listed by TCRdb. The genes are TRBV28 and TRBJ1-1; the table's D call, TRBD1, has no DNA check behind it. The CDR3 spans 12 amino acids, including both terminal residues. From germline, CDR1 is MDHEN and CDR2 SYDVKM. The CDR3 region is CASRPGQGPSSL.

The chain combines TRBV24-1 with TRBJ1-3, with D hard to call. V was trimmed by 0 bases and J by 4 bases, leaving 3 bases between them. Per germline, CDR1 KGHDR and CDR2 SFDVKD. The CDR3 has 13 amino acids. In DNA form, the CDR3 reads TGTGCCACCAGTGATTTGCGGGGAAACACCATATATTTT. Its translation: CATSDLRGNTIYF.

This clone has just one count. This chain uses TRBV5-6 with TRBJ1-1; D possibly corresponds to TRBD1 (6 bases). With 4 bases removed from V and 5 bases from J, the gap between germline ends came to 18 bases. The length of the CDR3 is 15 residues. Germline values: CDR1 SGHDT, CDR2 YYEEEE. This CDR3 is CASSTGLGAGTEAFF. CDR3 DNA sequence: TGTGCCAGCAGCACGGGGCTGGGGGCAGGAACTGAAGCTTTCTTT.

CDR3 DNA sequence: TGCGCCAGCAGCCGTCTGGGAGGGGGAGAAGGTCTTAGCTACACCTTC. It yields the protein CASSRLGGGEGLSYTF. The chain joins TRBV5-1 to TRBJ1-2; possibly TRBD1 for D (6 bases). The CDR3 contains 16 residues. CDR1 is SGHRS, CDR2 YFSETQ, per germline. Trimming stripped 4 bases from V and 9 bases from J, with 25 bases between.

The chain joins TRBV9 to TRBJ2-5; 7 bases match TRBD2. This CDR3 has 14 amino acids. The V gene's germline CDR1 is SGDLS and CDR2 YYNGEE. After removal of 2 bases from V and 5 bases from J, the junction contained 6 bases not matched to a gene. The CDR3 DNA is TGTGCCAGCAGCGTCGGGACTACGGGGGAGACCCAGTACTTC. It specifies CASSVGTTGETQYF.

The rearrangement uses TRBV2 and TRBJ1-6; TRBD1 matches at 9 bases. The CDR3 contains 13 residues. V was clipped by 7 bases and J by 7 bases; unmatched bases: 2. Germline V gene sequence: CDR1 SNHLY, CDR2 FYNNEI. The CDR3 DNA reads TGTGCCAGCATGGGGACAGGGAATTCACCCCTCCACTTT. Its protein product is CASMGTGNSPLHF.

This CDR3 is CASSYQGTQHF. CDR3 nucleotides: TGTGCCAGCAGTTACCAGGGTACCCAGCATTTT. The chain uses TRBV6-5 and TRBJ1-5, with D tentatively TRBD1 (5 bases). The CDR3 length is 11 residues. The germline gives CDR1 MNHEY, CDR2 SVGAGI. V lost 2 bases to trimming and J lost 11 bases, with 7 bases between them.

The chain uses TRBV7-2 and TRBJ2-2; either TRBD1 or TRBD2 may fit D (6 bases each). V was shortened by 0 bases and J by 1 base, with 12 bases between the two germline ends. Germline values: CDR1 SGHTA, CDR2 FQGNSA. The CDR3 contains 17 residues. CDR3 in amino acids: CASSLALRGRNTGELFF. The CDR3 DNA reads as TGTGCCAGCAGCTTAGCGCTTCGGGGGCGGAACACCGGGGAGCTGTTTTTT.